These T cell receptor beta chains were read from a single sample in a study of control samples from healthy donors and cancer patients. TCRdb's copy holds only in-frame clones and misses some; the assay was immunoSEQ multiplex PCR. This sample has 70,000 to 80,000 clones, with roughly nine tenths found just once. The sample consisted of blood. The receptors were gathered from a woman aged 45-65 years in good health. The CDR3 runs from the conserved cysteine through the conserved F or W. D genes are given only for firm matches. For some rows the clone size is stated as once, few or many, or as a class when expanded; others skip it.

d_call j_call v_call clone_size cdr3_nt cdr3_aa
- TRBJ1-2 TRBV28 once TGTGCCAGCAGTACAGGACGGGGGTGGACTGGCTACACCTTC CASSTGRGWTGYTF
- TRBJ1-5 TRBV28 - TGTGCCAGCATCGGACCCGGGCAGCCCCAGCATTTT CASIGPGQPQHF
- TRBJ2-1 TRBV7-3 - TGTGCCAGCGGGACTGCGGCAGCCTACAATGAGCAGTTCTTC CASGTAAAYNEQFF
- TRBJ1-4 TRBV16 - TGTGCCAGCAGCCAATTCGTCTCAACTAATGAAAAACTGTTTTTT CASSQFVSTNEKLFF
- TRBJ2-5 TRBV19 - TGTGCCAGTAGTATGAGGACACAAGAGACCCAGTACTTC CASSMRTQETQYF
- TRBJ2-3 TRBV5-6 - TGTGCCAGCAGCTTTCAAAACTCCTATACGCAGTATTTT CASSFQNSYTQYF
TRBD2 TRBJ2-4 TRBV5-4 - TGTGCCAGCAGCTTGTTACTAGCGGGAGCCAAAAACATTCAGTACTTC CASSLLLAGAKNIQYF
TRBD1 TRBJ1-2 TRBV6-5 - TGTGCCATCAGGGGACAGGGGGTCAGCGGCTACACCTTC CAIRGQGVSGYTF
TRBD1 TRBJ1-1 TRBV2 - TGTGCCAGCAGTTTTTACAGGGGGCTTTGGAACACTGAAGCTTTCTTT CASSFYRGLWNTEAFF
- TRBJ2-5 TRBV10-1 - TGCGCCAGCAGTGAGTCCCTGGTCGGGACCCAGTACTTC CASSESLVGTQYF
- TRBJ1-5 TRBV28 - TGTGCCAGCCTGGGTACCAATCAGCCCCAGCATTTT CASLGTNQPQHF
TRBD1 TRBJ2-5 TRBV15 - TGTGCCACCAGCAGGGACAGGGGTCAAGAGACCCAGTACTTC CATSRDRGQETQYF
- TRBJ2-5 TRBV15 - TGTGCCACCAGCCCGACCCGACTAGTCCTGCGAGAGACCCAGTACTTC CATSPTRLVLRETQYF
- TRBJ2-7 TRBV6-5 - TGTGCCAGCAGCCTTAGGCCTGATAACTACGAGCAGTACTTC CASSLRPDNYEQYF
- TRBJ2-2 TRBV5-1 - TGCGCCAGCAGCTTGGGAGGGGCGAACACCGGGGAGCTGTTTTTT CASSLGGANTGELFF
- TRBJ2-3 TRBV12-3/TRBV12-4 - TGTGCCAGCAGAAGTAGCACAGATACGCAGTATTTT CASRSSTDTQYF
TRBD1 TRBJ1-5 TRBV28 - TGTGCCAGCAGTTTAGTAAGGACAGGGGGAAGGCCCCAGCATTTT CASSLVRTGGRPQHF
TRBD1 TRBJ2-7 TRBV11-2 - TGTGCCAGCAGCTTAGCGACAGGGAGATCCTACGAGCAGTACTTC CASSLATGRSYEQYF
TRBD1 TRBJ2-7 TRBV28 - TGTGCCAGCAGGAGCACAGGGGGCGTTTACGAGCAGTACTTC CASRSTGGVYEQYF
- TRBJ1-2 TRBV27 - TGTGCCAGCAGTTCCCCCCTCGCTCGGTCCGGCTACACCTTC CASSSPLARSGYTF
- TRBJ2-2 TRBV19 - TGTGCCAGTAGTTTAGGACCGAACACCGGGGAGCTGTTTTTT CASSLGPNTGELFF
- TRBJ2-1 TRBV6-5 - TGTGTCACTAAGCCGGGGGGCCTGGATGAGCAGTTCTTC CVTKPGGLDEQFF
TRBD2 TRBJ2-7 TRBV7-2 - TGTGCCAGCAGCCCCTGGACTAGCGGTTACGAGCAGTACTTC CASSPWTSGYEQYF
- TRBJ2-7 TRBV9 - TGTGCCAGCAGCGTAGACCCATTGTCAGGAACTTACGAGCAGTACTTC CASSVDPLSGTYEQYF
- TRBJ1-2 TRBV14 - TGTGCCAGCAGCCAGACGATAACCGTAAACTATGGCTACACCTTC CASSQTITVNYGYTF
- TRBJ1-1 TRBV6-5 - TGTGCCAGCAGTTACTCAGGGGGGAGGGTGCACACTGAAGCTTTCTTT CASSYSGGRVHTEAFF
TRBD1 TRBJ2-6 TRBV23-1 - TGCGCCAGCAGATCATGGGCCTGGGGACAGGGTCTATGGGGGGCCAACGTCCTGACTTTC CASRSWAWGQGLWGANVLTF
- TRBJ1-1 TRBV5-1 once TGCGCCAGCAGCTCAATGACAGTGAACACTGAAGCTTTCTTT CASSSMTVNTEAFF
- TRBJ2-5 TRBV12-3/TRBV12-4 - TGTGCCACCAGCGGATCTCAAGAGACCCAGTACTTC CATSGSQETQYF
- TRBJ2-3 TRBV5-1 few TGCGCCAGCAGCCTGGGGGGCGGGAGTCGGGATACGCAGTATTTT CASSLGGGSRDTQYF
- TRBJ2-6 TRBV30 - TGTGCCTGGAGTGGTAGGAGGGGGGGCACGTTCACTGGGGCCAACGTCCTGACTTTC CAWSGRRGGTFTGANVLTF
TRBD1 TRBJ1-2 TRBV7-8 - TGTGCCAGCAGCGCCAACAGGGGGGATGGCTACACCTTC CASSANRGDGYTF
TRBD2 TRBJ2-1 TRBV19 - TGTGCCAGTAGTATAGCGGGAGGGCATGAGCAGTTCTTC CASSIAGGHEQFF
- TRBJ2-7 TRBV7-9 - TGTGCCAGCAGCTTAGATGGGCCCTACGAGCAGTACTTC CASSLDGPYEQYF
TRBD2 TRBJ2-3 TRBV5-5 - TGTGCCAGCAGCCGCGCGGGACTAGCGGGGCCTTTTGATACGCAGTATTTT CASSRAGLAGPFDTQYF
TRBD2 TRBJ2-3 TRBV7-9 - TGTGCCAGCCAGAGCGGGGACTACCCAGGAGATACGCAGTATTTT CASQSGDYPGDTQYF
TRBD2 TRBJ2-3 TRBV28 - TGTGCCAGTCCCGGGACTAGGGAACACACAGATACGCAGTATTTT CASPGTREHTDTQYF
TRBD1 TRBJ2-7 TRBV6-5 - TGTGCCAGCAGTTACCTTACGGGACAGATAGAGCAGTACTTC CASSYLTGQIEQYF
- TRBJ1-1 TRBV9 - TGTGCCAGCAGCGTAGGGTCTAGGGGGGCGAACACTGAAGCTTTCTTT CASSVGSRGANTEAFF
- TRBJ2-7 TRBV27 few TGTGCCAGCAGTCCCCAGGCAGGGGTCTACGAGCAGTACTTC CASSPQAGVYEQYF
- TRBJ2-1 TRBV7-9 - TGTGCCAGCAGCTTAGTGGGCCTCTGGGTCAATGAGCAGTTCTTC CASSLVGLWVNEQFF
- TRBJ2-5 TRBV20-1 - TGCAGTGCTAGTGCGATAGCCCAAGAGACCCAGTACTTC CSASAIAQETQYF
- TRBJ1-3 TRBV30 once TGTGCCTGGAGCGGTCCCCCTAAAGAGAGGGGAAACACCATATATTTT CAWSGPPKERGNTIYF
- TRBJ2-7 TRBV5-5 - TGTGCCAGCAGCCCATACAGGGATGGCATCTACGAGCAGTACTTC CASSPYRDGIYEQYF
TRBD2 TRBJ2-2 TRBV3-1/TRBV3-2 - TGTGCCAGCAGACTAGCGGGAGAGAACACTGGGGAGCTGTTTTTT CASRLAGENTGELFF
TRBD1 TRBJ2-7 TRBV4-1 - TGCGCCAGCAGCCATCTAAGAGACGGCGGCGTGGGACAGGGGGTTTACGAGCAGTACTTC CASSHLRDGGVGQGVYEQYF
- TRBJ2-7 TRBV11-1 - TGTGCCAGCAGGACTACCAGCTCCTACGAGCAGTACTTC CASRTTSSYEQYF
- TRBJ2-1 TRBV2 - TGTGCCAGCGCTCGAGGTATTGCCAATGAGCAGTTCTTC CASARGIANEQFF
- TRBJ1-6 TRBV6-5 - TGTGCCAGCAGTTACTCGGACAGAAATTCACCCCTCCACTTT CASSYSDRNSPLHF
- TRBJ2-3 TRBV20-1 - TGCAGTGCTGGCGTGAGAGATACGCAGTATTTT CSAGVRDTQYF
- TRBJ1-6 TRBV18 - TGTGCCAGCTCACCGTCCACAGGGCGGAATTCACCCCTCCACTTT CASSPSTGRNSPLHF
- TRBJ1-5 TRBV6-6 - TGTGCCAGCAGCCGACAGGTCAATCAGCCCCAGCATTTT CASSRQVNQPQHF
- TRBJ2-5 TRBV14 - TGTGCCAGCAGGAGGCAGAGACAAGAGACCCAGTACTTC CASRRQRQETQYF